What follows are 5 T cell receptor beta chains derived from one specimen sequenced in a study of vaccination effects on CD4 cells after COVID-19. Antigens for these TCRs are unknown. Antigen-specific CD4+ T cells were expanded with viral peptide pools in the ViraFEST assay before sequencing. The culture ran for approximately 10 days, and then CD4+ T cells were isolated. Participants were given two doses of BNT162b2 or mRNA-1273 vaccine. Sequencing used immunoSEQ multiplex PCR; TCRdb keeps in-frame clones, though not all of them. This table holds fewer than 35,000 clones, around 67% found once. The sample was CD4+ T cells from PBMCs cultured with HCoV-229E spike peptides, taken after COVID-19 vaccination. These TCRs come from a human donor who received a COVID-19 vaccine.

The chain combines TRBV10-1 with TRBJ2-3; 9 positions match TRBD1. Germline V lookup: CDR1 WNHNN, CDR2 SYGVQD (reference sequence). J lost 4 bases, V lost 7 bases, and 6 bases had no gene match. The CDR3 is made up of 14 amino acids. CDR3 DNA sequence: TGCGCCAGCAAGAAGGACAGGGGATCAGATACGCAGTATTTT. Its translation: CASKKDRGSDTQYF.

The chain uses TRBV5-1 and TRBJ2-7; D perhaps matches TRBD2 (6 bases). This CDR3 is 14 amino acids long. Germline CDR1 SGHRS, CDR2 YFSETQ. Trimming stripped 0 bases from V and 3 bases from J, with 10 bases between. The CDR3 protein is CASSLDGGGYEQYF. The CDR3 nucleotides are TGCGCCAGCAGCTTGGACGGGGGTGGCTACGAGCAGTACTTC.

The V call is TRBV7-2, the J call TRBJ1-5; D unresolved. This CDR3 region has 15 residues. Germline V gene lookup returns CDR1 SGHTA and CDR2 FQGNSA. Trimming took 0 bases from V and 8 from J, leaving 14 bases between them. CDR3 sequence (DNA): TGTGCCAGCAGCTTAGCATTACAGCTCGGTAAGCCCCAGCATTTT. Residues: CASSLALQLGKPQHF.

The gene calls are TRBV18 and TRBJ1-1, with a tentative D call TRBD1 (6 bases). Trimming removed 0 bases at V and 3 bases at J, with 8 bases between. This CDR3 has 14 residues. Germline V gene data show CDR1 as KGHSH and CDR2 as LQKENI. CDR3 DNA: TGTGCCAGCTCACCACCCCGGGGGCACACTGAAGCTTTCTTT. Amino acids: CASSPPRGHTEAFF.

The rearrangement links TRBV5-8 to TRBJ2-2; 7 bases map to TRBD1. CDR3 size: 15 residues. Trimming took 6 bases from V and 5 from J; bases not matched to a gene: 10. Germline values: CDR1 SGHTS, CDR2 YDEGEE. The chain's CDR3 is CASNPGQALTGELFF. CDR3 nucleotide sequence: TGTGCCAGCAACCCCGGACAGGCTTTGACCGGGGAGCTGTTTTTT. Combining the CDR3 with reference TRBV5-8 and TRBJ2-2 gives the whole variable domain EAGVTQSPTHLIKTRGQQATLRCSPISGHTSVYWYQQALGLGLQFLLWYDEGEERNRGNFPPRFSGRQFPNYSSELNVNALELEDSALYLCASNPGQALTGELFFGEGSRLTVL.